This T cell receptor beta chain appears in the sequencing data of a study of blood T cells in healthy people across ages. This clonotype was detected only a few times. Combining a sample-barcoded 5' primer with a J-beta primer mix, a second PCR ran for roughly 7 to 12 cycles. TCRdb fed the 5' RACE reads into MiXCR, producing one record per CDR3 protein. The table shows approximately 580,000 distinct CDR3 sequences, with less than 25% occurring only once. This CDR3 comprises 16 residues. V dropped 2 bases and J dropped 6 bases, with 18 bases sitting between them. Germline CDR1 is SGHTA and CDR2 is FQGNSA. Separately, the same data were catalogued under a study of T cells of mothers and their children. From that report: Maternal samples each gave over 9.5 million TCR beta CDR3 reads, and child samples about 3 million each.

The rearrangement uses TRBV7-2 and TRBJ2-3; no clear D. This receptor was obtained from a boy between 10 and 17 years old in good health. Source material: blood. This CDR3 is CASSLFLGSPGDTQYF. In nucleotides, the CDR3 is TGTGCCAGCAGCTTATTCCTGGGCAGCCCGGGTGATACGCAGTATTTT.